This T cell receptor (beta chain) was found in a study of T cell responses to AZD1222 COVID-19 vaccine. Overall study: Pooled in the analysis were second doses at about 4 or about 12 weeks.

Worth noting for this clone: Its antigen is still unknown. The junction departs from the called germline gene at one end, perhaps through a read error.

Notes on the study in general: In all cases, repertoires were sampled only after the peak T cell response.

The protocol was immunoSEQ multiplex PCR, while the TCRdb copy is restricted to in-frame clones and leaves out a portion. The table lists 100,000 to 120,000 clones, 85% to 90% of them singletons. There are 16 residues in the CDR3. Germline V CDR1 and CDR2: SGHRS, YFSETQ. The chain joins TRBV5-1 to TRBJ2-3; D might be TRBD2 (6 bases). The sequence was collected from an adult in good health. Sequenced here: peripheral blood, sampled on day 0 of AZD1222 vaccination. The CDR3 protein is CASSLFGGPSTDTQYF. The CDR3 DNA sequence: TGCGCCAGCAGCTTGTTCGGGGGACCTAGCACGGATACGCAGTATTTT.